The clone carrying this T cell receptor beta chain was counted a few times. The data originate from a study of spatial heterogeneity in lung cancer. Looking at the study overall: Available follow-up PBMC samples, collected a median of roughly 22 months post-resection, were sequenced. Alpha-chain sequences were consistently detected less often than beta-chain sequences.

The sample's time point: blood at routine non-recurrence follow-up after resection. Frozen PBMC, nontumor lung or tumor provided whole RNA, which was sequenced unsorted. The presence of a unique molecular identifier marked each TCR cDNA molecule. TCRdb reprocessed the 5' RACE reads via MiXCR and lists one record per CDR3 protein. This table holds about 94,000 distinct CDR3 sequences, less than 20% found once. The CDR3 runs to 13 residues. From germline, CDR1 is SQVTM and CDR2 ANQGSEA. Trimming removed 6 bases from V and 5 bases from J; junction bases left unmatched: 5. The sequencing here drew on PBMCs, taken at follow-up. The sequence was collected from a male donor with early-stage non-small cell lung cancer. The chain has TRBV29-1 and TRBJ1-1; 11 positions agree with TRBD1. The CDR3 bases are TGCAGCGTAGGGACAGGGGGGACGACTGAAGCTTTCTTT. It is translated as CSVGTGGTTEAFF.